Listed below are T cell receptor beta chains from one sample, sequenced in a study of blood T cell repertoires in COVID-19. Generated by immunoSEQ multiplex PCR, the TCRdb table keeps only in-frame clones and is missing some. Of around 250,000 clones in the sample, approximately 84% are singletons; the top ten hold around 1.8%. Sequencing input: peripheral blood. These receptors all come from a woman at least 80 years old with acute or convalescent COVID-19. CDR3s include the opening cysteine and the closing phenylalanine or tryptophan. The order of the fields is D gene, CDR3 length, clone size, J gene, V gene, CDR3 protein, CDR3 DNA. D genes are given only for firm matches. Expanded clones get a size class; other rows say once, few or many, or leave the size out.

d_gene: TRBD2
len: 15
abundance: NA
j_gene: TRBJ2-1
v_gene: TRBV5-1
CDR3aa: CASMGLAGPSNEQFF
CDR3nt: TGCGCCAGCATGGGACTAGCGGGCCCCAGCAATGAGCAGTTCTTC

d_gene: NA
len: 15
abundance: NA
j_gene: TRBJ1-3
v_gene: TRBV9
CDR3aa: CASSVYLGPGNTIYF
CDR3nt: TGTGCCAGCAGCGTATACTTGGGCCCCGGAAACACCATATATTTT

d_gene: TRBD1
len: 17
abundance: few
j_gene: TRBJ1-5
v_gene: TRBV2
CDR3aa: CASSERSWTGEDQPQHF
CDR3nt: TGTGCCAGCAGTGAACGAAGCTGGACAGGTGAAGATCAGCCCCAGCATTTT

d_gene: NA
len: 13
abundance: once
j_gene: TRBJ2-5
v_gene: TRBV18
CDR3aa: CASSPGVEETQYF
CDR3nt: TGTGCCAGCTCACCGGGAGTCGAGGAGACCCAGTACTTC

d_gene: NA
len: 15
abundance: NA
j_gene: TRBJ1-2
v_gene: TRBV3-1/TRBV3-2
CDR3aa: CASSQDWAGNYGYTF
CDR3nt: TGTGCCAGCAGCCAAGATTGGGCGGGAAACTATGGCTACACCTTC

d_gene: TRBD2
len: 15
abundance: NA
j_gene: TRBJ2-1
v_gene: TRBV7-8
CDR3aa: CASSFGLAGGDEQFF
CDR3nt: TGTGCCAGCAGCTTCGGGCTAGCGGGGGGGGATGAGCAGTTCTTC

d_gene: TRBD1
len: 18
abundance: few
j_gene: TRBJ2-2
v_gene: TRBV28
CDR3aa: CASTTDPGQGLRTGELFF
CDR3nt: TGTGCCAGCACCACTGACCCGGGACAGGGACTGCGTACCGGGGAGCTGTTTTTT

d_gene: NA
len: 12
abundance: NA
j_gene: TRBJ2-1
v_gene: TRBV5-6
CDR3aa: CASSRLYNEQFF
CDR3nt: TGTGCCAGCAGCCGACTGTACAATGAGCAGTTCTTC

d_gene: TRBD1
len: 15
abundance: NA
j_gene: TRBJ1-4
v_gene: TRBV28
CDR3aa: CASSTQGAGNEKLFF
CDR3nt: TGTGCCAGCAGTACCCAGGGGGCGGGTAATGAAAAACTGTTTTTT

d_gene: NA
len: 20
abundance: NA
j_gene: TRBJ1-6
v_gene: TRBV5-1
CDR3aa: CASSLRPGLTGGSYNSPLHF
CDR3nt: TGCGCCAGCAGCTTGAGACCGGGACTTACGGGGGGCTCCTATAATTCACCCCTCCACTTT

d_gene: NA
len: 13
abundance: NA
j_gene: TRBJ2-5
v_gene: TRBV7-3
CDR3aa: CASASRGQETQYF
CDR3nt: TGTGCCAGCGCCTCTAGAGGGCAAGAGACCCAGTACTTC

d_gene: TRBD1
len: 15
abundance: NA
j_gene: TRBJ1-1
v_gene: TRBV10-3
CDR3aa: CAISESGGAMDGAFF
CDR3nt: TGTGCCATCAGTGAGTCAGGGGGCGCAATGGATGGAGCTTTCTTT

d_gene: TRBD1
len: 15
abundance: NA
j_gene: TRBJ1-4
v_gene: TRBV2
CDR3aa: CATLPRGQINEKLFF
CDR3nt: TGTGCCACCTTGCCACGGGGACAGATTAATGAAAAACTGTTTTTT

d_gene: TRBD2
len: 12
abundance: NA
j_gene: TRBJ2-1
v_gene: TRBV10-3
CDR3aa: CATRGGREEQFF
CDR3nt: TGTGCCACTCGCGGGGGGCGGGAAGAGCAGTTCTTC

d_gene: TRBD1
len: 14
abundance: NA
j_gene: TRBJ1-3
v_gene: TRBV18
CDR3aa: CASFYTGGVNTIYF
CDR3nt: TGTGCCAGCTTCTATACAGGGGGCGTAAACACCATATATTTT

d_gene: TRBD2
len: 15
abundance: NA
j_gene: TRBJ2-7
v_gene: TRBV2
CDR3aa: CASSAGLADSYEQYF
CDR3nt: TGTGCCAGCAGTGCGGGACTAGCGGACTCCTACGAGCAGTACTTC

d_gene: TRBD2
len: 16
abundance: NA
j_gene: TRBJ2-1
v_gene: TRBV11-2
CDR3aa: CASSLDGGGAGDEQFF
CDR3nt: TGTGCCAGCAGCTTAGATGGCGGGGGGGCCGGAGATGAGCAGTTCTTC

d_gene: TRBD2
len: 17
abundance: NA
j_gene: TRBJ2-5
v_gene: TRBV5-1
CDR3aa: CASSFGTSGGARETQYF
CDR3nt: TGCGCCAGCAGCTTCGGGACTAGCGGGGGGGCCAGAGAGACCCAGTACTTC